The clone carrying this T cell receptor beta chain came up many times. Its antigen is unidentified. RNA transcripts gave rise to amplified TCR beta CDR3 regions. Initially, a first-round RT-PCR of the TCR CDR3 employed the HTBI primer set. TCRdb re-called the multiplex PCR reads through MiXCR, storing one row per CDR3 protein. This table has hundreds of thousands of distinct CDR3 sequences, 15% to 20% appearing once. The CDR3 runs 12 residues. V lost 0 bases, J lost 6 bases, and 4 bases lay in between. The germline V gene has CDR1 SGHRS and CDR2 YFSETQ. These data originate in a study of T cells in Graves' hyperthyroidism and ophthalmopathy. Study conclusions and caveats: Researchers report that a 13 V-J model separated ophthalmopathy from stable hyperthyroidism.

Based on clinical symptoms, serum thyroxine and TRAb, thyroid ultrasound and orbital computed tomography, diagnoses were reached. Sequencing input: blood. The sequence was obtained from a middle-aged man with Graves' ophthalmopathy. The rearrangement links TRBV5-1 to TRBJ1-5, with D uncertain. CDR3 in amino acids: CASSLVLQPQHF. The CDR3 nucleotides are TGCGCCAGCAGCTTGGTGCTTCAGCCCCAGCATTTT. Together with reference TRBV5-1 and TRBJ1-5, the CDR3 gives the full variable domain: KAGVTQTPRYLIKTRGQQVTLSCSPISGHRSVSWYQQTPGQGLQFLFEYFSETQRNKGNFPGRFSGRQFSNSRSEMNVSTLELGDSALYLCASSLVLQPQHFGDGTRLSIL.